The 27 T cell receptor beta chains below come from one sample, sequenced in a study of identical twins (dated by TCRdb to about 2016). Library creation used 5' RACE. The sequencer was an Illumina HiSeq 2000. The public sequencing data were trimmed at Q25 with fastp and processed into clonotypes with MiXCR by TCRdb, which kept only in-frame beta chains. Duplicate CDR3 protein sequences are folded into a single record with the most common DNA and genes. This sample is represented by 400,000 to 500,000 distinct CDR3 sequences; approximately 18% of them were singletons. The ten top clones hold more than 10% of the sample. Source material: naive T cells sorted from blood. Taken with the paper, the label for cell subset or site translates to: cells isolated with a human naive T-cell isolation kit. The receptors originated from a middle-aged man in good health.

This clonotype occurred a few times. The rearrangement uses TRBV6-2 or TRBV6-3 and TRBJ2-3; weak D call: TRBD2 (6 bases). The CDR3 has 13 residues. V was pared by 5 bases and J by 3 bases, with 9 bases between. Germline values: CDR1 MNHEY, CDR2 SVGEGT. The CDR3 here is CASSGTRTDTQYF. CDR3 bases: TGTGCCAGCAGTGGGACTCGAACAGATACGCAGTATTTT.

A few counts support this clonotype. The DNA for the CDR3 is TGTGCCAGCAGTTCAGGACTAGCCTCTCCCCGAGAGCAGTACTTC. This gives the protein CASSSGLASPREQYF. The chain is built from TRBV6-5 and TRBJ2-7; 8 bases are shared with TRBD2. The CDR3 length is 15 residues. After removal of 4 bases from V and 7 bases from J, the junction contained 12 bases not matched to a gene. Germline V gene lookup returns CDR1 MNHEY and CDR2 SVGAGI.

This clonotype was seen at least ten times. The genes are TRBV6-2 or TRBV6-3 and TRBJ1-5; D perhaps matches TRBD1 (6 bases). Trimming stripped 8 bases from V and 7 bases from J, with 15 bases between. Per germline, CDR1 MNHEY and CDR2 SVGEGT. This CDR3 is 13 amino acids long. The CDR3 DNA reads TGTGCCAGCCGGGACAACCATGGACAGCCCCAGCATTTT. Residues: CASRDNHGQPQHF.

This clonotype has at least ten counts. The chain has TRBV5-1 and TRBJ2-2; 11 bases map to TRBD2. CDR1 SGHRS and CDR2 YFSETQ come from the germline V gene. The CDR3 is 18 amino acids. Trimming removed 5 bases from V and 4 bases from J; junction bases left unmatched: 13. The chain's CDR3 is CASSRISGRAGFTGELFF. The CDR3, as DNA: TGCGCCAGCAGTCGGATTAGCGGGAGGGCCGGTTTCACCGGGGAGCTGTTTTTT.

This clonotype was observed a few times. The rearrangement links TRBV6-1 to TRBJ2-5; 10 bases match TRBD2. The V gene's germline CDR1 is MNHNS and CDR2 SASEGT. The CDR3 covers 15 residues. V was clipped by 5 bases and J by 6 bases; unmatched bases: 9. CDR3 in DNA: TGTGCCAGCAGTAGATCCGGGACTAGCGAACAGACCCAGTACTTC. It specifies CASSRSGTSEQTQYF.

V is TRBV28 and J is TRBJ1-5; no definite D call. Trimming took 4 bases from V and 9 from J, leaving 10 bases between them. This CDR3 is built from 12 residues. In germline, CDR1 is MDHEN, CDR2 SYDVKM. CDR3 protein: CASSSPVWPQHF. CDR3 DNA: TGTGCCAGCAGTTCACCTGTGTGGCCCCAGCATTTT.

This clonotype occurred a few times. V usage is TRBV4-1 and J usage is TRBJ2-1; 10 positions match TRBD2. Germline CDR1 and CDR2: MGHRA and YSYEKL. The CDR3 runs 16 residues. Trimming removed 0 bases from V and 4 bases from J; junction bases left unmatched: 3. CDR3: CASSQDLTSGYNEQFF. CDR3 nucleotides: TGCGCCAGCAGCCAAGATTTGACTAGCGGGTACAATGAGCAGTTCTTC.

V gene TRBV24-1 combines with J gene TRBJ2-2, with TRBD1 matching over 7 bases. The junction had 8 bases not matched to a gene; V was cut back by 5 bases and J by 0 bases. Germline loops: CDR1 KGHDR, CDR2 SFDVKD. The CDR3 covers 17 residues. The CDR3 bases are TGTGCCACCAGTGTCCTCCCCGGGACAGCGAACACCGGGGAGCTGTTTTTT. It encodes CATSVLPGTANTGELFF.

This clonotype was counted at least ten times. This chain joins TRBV12-3 or TRBV12-4 and TRBJ2-2; TRBD2 matches at 8 bases. V was clipped by 10 bases and J by 0 bases; unmatched bases: 4. This CDR3 spans 14 amino acids. The CDR3 here is CAIGGGTNTGELFF. CDR3 nucleotides: TGTGCCATCGGGGGGGGGACGAACACCGGGGAGCTGTTTTTT.

The chain joins TRBV4-2 to TRBJ1-1; no definite D call. CDR1 is LGHNA, CDR2 YNFKEQ, per germline. V lost 5 bases and J 0 bases, leaving 7 bases between the germline ends. The CDR3 runs to 13 residues. CDR3 sequence reads: CASSGELNTEAFF. CDR3 nucleotides: TGTGCCAGCAGCGGTGAATTGAACACTGAAGCTTTCTTT.

This clonotype was found many times. The CDR3 loop is CASSPPIWRTYNEQFF. CDR3 in DNA: TGTGCCAGCAGTCCTCCTATCTGGAGGACCTACAATGAGCAGTTCTTC. The genes are TRBV27 and TRBJ2-1; TRBD2 might be the D (5 bases). Germline assignment: CDR1 MNHEY and CDR2 SMNVEV (reference sequence). This CDR3 is 16 amino acids long. Between the trimmed V and J ends, which lost 5 bases and 2 bases, there was a span of 16 bases.

The chain couples TRBV20-1 to TRBJ2-1; unclear D gene. Germline values: CDR1 DFQATT, CDR2 SNEGSKA (reference sequence). V lost 3 bases and J lost 4, with 10 bases in between. The CDR3 runs 13 residues. CDR3 DNA sequence: TGCAGTGCTAGGCCCGACCTATACAATGAGCAGTTCTTC. Its protein product is CSARPDLYNEQFF.

The table lists this clonotype with many counts. The CDR3, as DNA: TGTGCCAGCAGCTTCCTCGGGGCAGATACGCAGTATTTT. Its translation: CASSFLGADTQYF. V is TRBV7-2 and J is TRBJ2-3; D is possibly TRBD2 (5 bases). Per germline, CDR1 SGHTA and CDR2 FQGNSA. Trimming shortened V by 3 bases and J by 4 bases, and 8 bases separated the two germline ends. This CDR3 is 13 amino acids long.

The chain has TRBV29-1 and TRBJ2-1, with D possibly being TRBD2 (6 bases). V was cut by 6 bases and J by 5 bases, with 17 bases left in between. The germline gives CDR1 SQVTM, CDR2 ANQGSEA. This CDR3 contains 14 residues. CDR3 nucleotides: TGCAGCGTGTGCGAGGCTAGCGTAAACAATGAGCAGTTCTTC. Its protein is CSVCEASVNNEQFF.

The J gene is TRBJ1-5, the V gene TRBV6-5, with D possibly matching TRBD1 (5 bases). The germline V and J ends were trimmed by 4 bases and 4 bases, with 11 bases remaining between them. This CDR3 is built from 14 residues. The germline CDR1 and CDR2 sequences are MNHEY and SVGAGI. The CDR3 DNA sequence: TGTGCCAGCAGTTCTGGGGCGGAGAATCAGCCCCAGCATTTT. Translating it yields CASSSGAENQPQHF.

This clonotype was picked up many times. J is TRBJ2-7 and V is TRBV5-1; 12 bases map to TRBD2. The ends lost 4 bases at V and 3 bases at J; junction bases unmatched: 5. This CDR3 has 15 amino acids. Germline V gives CDR1 SGHRS, CDR2 YFSETQ. CDR3 protein: CASSETSGGYYEQYF. The CDR3 bases are TGCGCCAGCAGCGAGACTAGCGGGGGTTACTACGAGCAGTACTTC.

The CDR3 here is CASSLGVASVYNEQFF. Written as DNA, the CDR3 is TGTGCCAGCAGCTTAGGGGTCGCTAGCGTATACAATGAGCAGTTCTTC. The V gene is TRBV7-6, the J gene TRBJ2-1; D possibly corresponds to TRBD2 (6 bases). The CDR3 is 16 residues long. The germline CDR1 and CDR2 sequences are SGHVS and FNYEAQ. V gave up 1 base and J gave up 4 bases, with 14 bases separating them.

This clonotype has only a few counts. V usage is TRBV19 and J usage is TRBJ2-1; no firm D call. V was cut by 4 bases and J by 6 bases, with 13 bases left in between. Germline assignment: CDR1 LNHDA and CDR2 SQIVND (reference sequence). The CDR3 has 14 amino acids. The CDR3 is CASSNTWSLNEQFF. CDR3 DNA sequence: TGTGCCAGTAGTAATACGTGGAGCCTCAATGAGCAGTTCTTC.

The rearrangement links TRBV19 to TRBJ1-1, with D hard to call. Deletions cut 8 bases from V and 5 bases from J, with 9 bases between. CDR1 is LNHDA, CDR2 SQIVND, per germline (reference sequence). The CDR3 length is 11 residues. DNA of the CDR3: TGTGCCAGTGTAGGTGGGACTGAAGCTTTCTTT. It translates to CASVGGTEAFF.

This clonotype came up many times. This rearrangement joins TRBV20-1 to TRBJ2-1; D unresolved. Germline lookup yields CDR1 DFQATT and CDR2 SNEGSKA (reference sequence). V was trimmed by 0 bases and J by 0 bases, leaving 3 bases between them. The CDR3 is made up of 13 amino acids. CDR3 nucleotides: TGCAGTGCTAGAGAACACTCCTACAATGAGCAGTTCTTC. Its protein product is CSAREHSYNEQFF.

This clonotype was observed a handful of times. The chain combines TRBV7-2 with TRBJ2-1; the match to TRBD2 covers 8 bases. The CDR3 sequence is 17 residues long. Germline V CDR1 and CDR2: SGHTA, FQGNSA. Trimming at V came to 3 bases and at J to 4 bases, leaving 11 bases not matched to a gene. This CDR3 is CASSLFLVAGPYNEQFF. For the CDR3, the DNA is TGTGCCAGCAGCTTGTTTTTGGTAGCGGGGCCGTACAATGAGCAGTTCTTC.

The chain has TRBV4-2 and TRBJ1-3, with D unresolved. The CDR3 consists of 15 residues. Germline V gene lookup returns CDR1 LGHNA and CDR2 YNFKEQ. Trimming took 1 base from V and 0 from J, leaving 7 bases between them. The CDR3 nucleotides read TGTGCCAGCAGCCAAGTGGAGGGCTCTGGAAACACCATATATTTT. Amino acid sequence: CASSQVEGSGNTIYF.

The chain couples TRBV7-2 to TRBJ2-5, with D uncertain. V was shortened by 5 bases and J by 5 bases, with 21 bases between the two germline ends. The CDR3 has 16 residues. Germline V lookup: CDR1 SGHTA, CDR2 FQGNSA. This CDR3 reads CASSPPAAQIWETQYF. The CDR3 coding sequence is TGTGCCAGCAGCCCACCGGCTGCACAGATATGGGAGACCCAGTACTTC.

This chain connects TRBV29-1 to TRBJ1-1; 9 bases align to TRBD1. The CDR3 extends over 12 amino acids. Germline loops: CDR1 SQVTM, CDR2 ANQGSEA. V trimming: 2 bases; J trimming: 11 bases; junction bases outside the gene matches: 6. For the CDR3, the DNA is TGCAGCGTTGAACACAGGGGGCTGGAGGCTTTCTTT. This encodes CSVEHRGLEAFF.

V gene TRBV5-1 combines with J gene TRBJ2-5, with a weak D call TRBD1 (5 bases). CDR3 length: 14 residues. Trimming cost V 1 base and J 0 bases, with 7 bases left between them. CDR1 and CDR2 (germline): SGHRS, YFSETQ. As DNA, the CDR3 is TGCGCCAGCAGCTTGCAACAGGACCAAGAGACCCAGTACTTC. It specifies CASSLQQDQETQYF.

The chain employs TRBV6-2 or TRBV6-3 and TRBJ2-3; tentative D call: TRBD1 (5 bases). The CDR3 spans 15 residues. The germline gives CDR1 MNHEY, CDR2 SVGEGT. V lost 8 bases and J lost 2, with 17 bases in between. The CDR3 protein is CASSLFLDTTDTQYF. The CDR3 bases are TGTGCCAGCTCCCTCTTCTTGGACACCACAGATACGCAGTATTTT.

This clonotype has more than one count but fewer than ten. The chain uses TRBV11-1 and TRBJ2-1, with TRBD2 matching over 12 bases. Germline V CDR1 and CDR2: SGHAT, FQDESV (reference sequence). V dropped 5 bases and J dropped 3; count of bases not matched to a gene: 5. There are 16 residues in the CDR3. CDR3 in DNA: TGTGCCAGCAGCCCGCAACTAGCGGGAGGCTACAATGAGCAGTTCTTC. It encodes CASSPQLAGGYNEQFF.